These 19 T cell receptor beta chains originate from one sample sequenced in a study of T cells in localized non-small cell lung cancer. Some clones are missing from TCRdb's copy, which holds only in-frame ones; the method was immunoSEQ multiplex PCR. The sample contains tens of thousands of clones, 84% of which appear only once. Specimen: peripheral blood, collected before any cancer treatment. The origin of the receptors is a female donor of 60 years or more with stage I lung adenocarcinoma.

CDR3 loop: CASSKDWIGGYTF. In DNA, the CDR3 is TGTGCCAGCAGTAAAGACTGGATAGGCGGCTACACCTTC. The chain carries TRBV28 and TRBJ1-2; D remains ambiguous. Trimming left V 5 bases short and J 8 bases short, with 15 bases between. Germline V gives CDR1 MDHEN, CDR2 SYDVKM. There are 13 residues in the CDR3.

The rearrangement uses TRBV27 and TRBJ2-7; 10 nucleotides match TRBD1. CDR1 and CDR2 from the germline V gene are MNHEY and SMNVEV (reference sequence). J lost 4 bases, V lost 4 bases, and 10 bases had no gene match. This CDR3 is built from 16 residues. The CDR3 loop reads CASSSLGTGDRYEQYF. In DNA form, the CDR3 reads TGTGCCAGCAGTTCCCTGGGGACAGGGGATCGGTACGAGCAGTACTTC.

V and J are TRBV11-2 and TRBJ2-1; D call uncertain. The germline V gene encodes CDR1 SGHAT and CDR2 FQNNGV. The CDR3 runs to 18 residues. V was pared by 1 base and J by 0 bases, with 16 bases between. The CDR3 loop is CASSLAPPGPSSYNEQFF. The CDR3 nucleotides are TGTGCCAGCAGCTTAGCCCCGCCGGGCCCGAGCTCCTACAATGAGCAGTTCTTC.

This clone appeared a few times. The chain uses TRBV6-5 and TRBJ1-5; D unclear. The V end was cut by 7 bases, the J end by 7 bases, with 5 bases between. The CDR3 totals 10 residues. The germline V gene encodes CDR1 MNHEY and CDR2 SVGAGI. DNA for the CDR3: TGTGCCAGCAACCACCAGCCCCAGCATTTT. This encodes CASNHQPQHF.

This clone was counted between two and nine times. Other DNA sequences from this sample encode an identical CDR3 as well. The chain combines TRBV14 with TRBJ1-1; D may be TRBD1 (5 bases). V was shortened by 6 bases and J by 0 bases, with 8 bases between the two germline ends. Germline values: CDR1 SGHDN, CDR2 FVKESK. This CDR3 region has 13 residues. The CDR3 nucleotides read TGTGCCAGCAGTAGGGGATTGAACACTGAAGCTTTCTTT. Translating gives CASSRGLNTEAFF.

This clone has only a few counts. The rearrangement uses TRBV7-2 and TRBJ2-3, with unresolved D. Trimming shortened V by 8 bases and J by 4 bases, and 10 bases separated the two germline ends. The CDR3 runs to 12 residues. CDR1 is SGHTA, CDR2 FQGNSA, per germline. Here the CDR3 reads CASLGRSDTQYF. The CDR3 nucleotides are TGTGCCAGCCTTGGAAGGTCAGATACGCAGTATTTT.

V usage is TRBV10-3 and J usage is TRBJ2-3; D is ambiguous. The CDR3 covers 14 residues. Trimming shortened V by 2 bases and J by 4 bases, and 10 bases separated the two germline ends. In germline, CDR1 is ENHRY, CDR2 SYGVKD. The CDR3 region is CAISEGVTADTQYF. The CDR3 DNA reads as TGTGCCATCAGTGAGGGAGTTACGGCAGATACGCAGTATTTT.

The genes are TRBV2 and TRBJ1-1, with a possible D match to TRBD1 (6 bases). V was pared by 6 bases and J by 4 bases, with 15 bases between. The germline gives CDR1 SNHLY, CDR2 FYNNEI. The length of the CDR3 is 14 residues. Here the CDR3 reads CASSTTGYGTEAFF. The CDR3 DNA sequence: TGTGCCAGCAGCACTACAGGGTACGGCACTGAAGCTTTCTTT.

The V gene is TRBV5-4, the J gene TRBJ2-1; D might be TRBD2 (7 bases). The CDR3 sequence is 14 residues long. In germline, CDR1 is SGHNT, CDR2 YYREEE (reference sequence). Trimming pared 0 bases from V and 7 bases from J, leaving 11 bases between. CDR3 DNA: TGTGCCAGCAGCTTGGGGGGGGGCCGGAATGAGCAGTTCTTC. Protein product: CASSLGGGRNEQFF. Full variable domain (remainder filled in from reference TRBV5-4 and TRBJ2-1): ETGVTQSPTHLIKTRGQQVTLRCSSQSGHNTVSWYQQALGQGPQFIFQYYREEENGRGNFPPRFSGLQFPNYSSELNVNALELDDSALYLCASSLGGGRNEQFFGPGTRLTVL.

A remark on this clone: Other DNA sequences of this sample code for an identical CDR3. V gene TRBV5-1 combines with J gene TRBJ2-1; 11 bases fit TRBD1. The germline V gene has CDR1 SGHRS and CDR2 YFSETQ. The V segment lost 4 bases and the J segment 7 bases; nucleotides outside the gene matches: 4. This CDR3 is 14 amino acids long. CDR3 coding DNA: TGCGCCAGCAGCCTCGGGACAGGGGGTAATGAGCAGTTCTTC. It translates to CASSLGTGGNEQFF. Full variable domain (outside the CDR3, taken from reference TRBV5-1 and TRBJ2-1): KAGVTQTPRYLIKTRGQQVTLSCSPISGHRSVSWYQQTPGQGLQFLFEYFSETQRNKGNFPGRFSGRQFSNSRSEMNVSTLELGDSALYLCASSLGTGGNEQFFGPGTRLTVL.

The chain is built from TRBV6-1 and TRBJ1-1; weak D call: TRBD1 (5 bases). The germline V gene encodes CDR1 MNHNS and CDR2 SASEGT. The CDR3 is made up of 14 amino acids. V was clipped by 8 bases and J by 4 bases, with 17 bases between them. In nucleotides, the CDR3 is TGTGCCAGCTTCCCGTGGGGGGTTGGCACTGAAGCTTTCTTT. Translating it yields CASFPWGVGTEAFF.

CDR3 in DNA: TGTGCCAGCAGCAAGGGACAGGGTGGGAACACTGAAGCTTTCTTT. Its translation: CASSKGQGGNTEAFF. The chain combines TRBV11-2 with TRBJ1-1, with 9 bases identical to TRBD1. This CDR3 contains 15 residues. CDR1 is SGHAT, CDR2 FQNNGV, per germline. The V and J ends lost 5 bases and 1 base, in that order; junction bases with no gene match: 5.

The chain has TRBV7-2 and TRBJ1-5; the D gene is possibly TRBD1 (6 bases). CDR3 length equals 14 residues. V was pared by 5 bases and J by 2 bases, with 10 bases between. Per the germline V gene, CDR1 is SGHTA and CDR2 is FQGNSA. The CDR3: CASSRQAGNQPQHF. Written as DNA, the CDR3 is TGTGCCAGCAGCCGACAGGCGGGCAATCAGCCCCAGCATTTT.

The chain has TRBV2 and TRBJ1-6, with a tentative D call TRBD1 (5 bases). The CDR3 totals 13 residues. V gave up 7 bases and J gave up 8 bases, with 12 bases separating them. CDR1 and CDR2 (germline): SNHLY, FYNNEI. CDR3: CASTSTADSPLHF. DNA of the CDR3: TGTGCCAGCACGTCGACAGCGGATTCACCCCTCCACTTT.

The table lists this clone with a count of one. The V gene is TRBV4-2, the J gene TRBJ2-1; tentative D call: TRBD2 (5 bases). The CDR3 has 14 amino acids. The V end lost 1 base, the J end lost 5 bases, and 9 bases lay between the germline ends. Germline V lookup: CDR1 LGHNA, CDR2 YNFKEQ. The CDR3 DNA sequence: TGTGCCAGCAGCCAAGGGGGAGTCGACAATGAGCAGTTCTTC. It translates to CASSQGGVDNEQFF.

The V and J genes are TRBV27 and TRBJ2-3; D unclear. The CDR3 is 13 amino acids. Per the germline V gene, CDR1 is MNHEY and CDR2 is SMNVEV (reference sequence). V was cut by 6 bases and J by 2 bases, with 9 bases left in between. This chain's CDR3 is CASRRVPTDTQYF. CDR3 coding DNA: TGTGCCAGCAGACGAGTCCCCACAGATACGCAGTATTTT.

The gene calls are TRBV6-5 and TRBJ1-4; unclear D gene. This CDR3 has 14 residues. Per the germline V gene, CDR1 is MNHEY and CDR2 is SVGAGI. Trimming took 7 bases from V and 8 from J, leaving 17 bases between them. CDR3 DNA sequence: TGTGCCAGCAAAGCTGAAGGACTGAGGGAAAAACTGTTTTTT. It encodes CASKAEGLREKLFF.

The chain combines TRBV5-4 with TRBJ2-1; 7 bases line up with TRBD2. Germline assignment: CDR1 SGHNT and CDR2 YYREEE (reference sequence). This CDR3 contains 14 residues. V was pared by 4 bases and J by 9 bases, with 10 bases of the junction left unmatched. The CDR3 spells CASSPGDYRGEQFF. The CDR3 bases are TGTGCCAGCAGCCCCGGGGACTATCGCGGTGAGCAGTTCTTC.

The gene calls are TRBV28 and TRBJ1-1, with 8 bases fitting TRBD1. Trimming at V came to 5 bases and at J to 1 base, leaving 9 bases not matched to a gene. The CDR3 has 16 residues. The germline CDR1 and CDR2 sequences are MDHEN and SYDVKM. This chain's CDR3 is CASSASPGQENTEAFF. CDR3 nucleotides: TGTGCCAGCAGTGCGAGTCCGGGACAGGAGAACACTGAAGCTTTCTTT.